This TCR beta chain derives from a study of blood T cells in healthy people across ages. Study in general: Per every two T cells, about one barcoded beta molecule was captured by template switching.

This clonotype has just a few counts. J lost 5 bases, V lost 2 bases, and 9 bases had no gene match. In germline, CDR1 is SEHNR, CDR2 FQNEAQ (reference sequence). This CDR3 spans 17 amino acids. A second PCR of 7 to 11 cycles used a sample-barcoded 5' primer and a J-beta primer mix. Through a template-switch adaptor with 12 random nucleotides, each cDNA molecule received a tag. TCRdb recomputed calls from the 5' RACE reads with MiXCR, one row per CDR3 protein. The sample includes over 750,000 distinct CDR3 sequences, about 25% seen only once; the top ten take 9% to 9.5%. The same sample was also studied in work on T cells of mothers and their children.

The clonotype was recovered from a boy aged 5 to 17 in good health. The V and J genes are TRBV7-9 and TRBJ2-2; 9 bases are shared with TRBD1. Input material: blood. This CDR3 is CASSLRPGQGPTGELFF. As DNA, the CDR3 is TGTGCCAGCAGCTTAAGACCGGGACAGGGTCCGACCGGGGAGCTGTTTTTT.